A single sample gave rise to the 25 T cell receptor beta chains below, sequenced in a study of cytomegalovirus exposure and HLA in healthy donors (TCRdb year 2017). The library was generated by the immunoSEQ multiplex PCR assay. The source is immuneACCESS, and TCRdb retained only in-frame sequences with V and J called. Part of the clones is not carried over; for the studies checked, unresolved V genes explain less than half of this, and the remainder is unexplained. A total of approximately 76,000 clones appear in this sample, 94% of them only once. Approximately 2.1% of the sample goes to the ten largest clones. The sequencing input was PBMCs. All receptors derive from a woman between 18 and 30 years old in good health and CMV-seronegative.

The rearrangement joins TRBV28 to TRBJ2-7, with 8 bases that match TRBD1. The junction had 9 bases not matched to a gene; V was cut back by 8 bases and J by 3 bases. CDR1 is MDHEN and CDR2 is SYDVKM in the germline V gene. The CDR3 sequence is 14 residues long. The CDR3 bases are TGTGCCAGCGGCCTCGCCAGGGGGCTCTACGAGCAGTACTTC. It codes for CASGLARGLYEQYF.

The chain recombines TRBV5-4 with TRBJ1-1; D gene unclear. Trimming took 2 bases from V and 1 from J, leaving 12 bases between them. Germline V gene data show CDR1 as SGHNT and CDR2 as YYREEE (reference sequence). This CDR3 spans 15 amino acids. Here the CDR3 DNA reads TGTGCCAGCAGCTTTAGTTTCTCGCCGAACACTGAAGCTTTCTTT. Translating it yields CASSFSFSPNTEAFF.

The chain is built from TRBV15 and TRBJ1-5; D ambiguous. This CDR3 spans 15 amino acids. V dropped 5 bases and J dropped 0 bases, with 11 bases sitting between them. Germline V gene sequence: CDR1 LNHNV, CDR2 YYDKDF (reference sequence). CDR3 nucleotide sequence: TGTGCCACCAGCTCCCCACGGTATAGCAATCAGCCCCAGCATTTT. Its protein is CATSSPRYSNQPQHF.

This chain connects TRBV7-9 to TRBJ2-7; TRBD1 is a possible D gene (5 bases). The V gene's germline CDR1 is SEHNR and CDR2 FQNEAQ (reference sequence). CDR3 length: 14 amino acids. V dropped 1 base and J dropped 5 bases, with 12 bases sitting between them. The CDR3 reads CASSLDSGMDEQYF. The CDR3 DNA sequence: TGTGCCAGCAGCTTAGATTCAGGGATGGACGAGCAGTACTTC. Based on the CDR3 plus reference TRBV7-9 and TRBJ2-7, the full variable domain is DTGVSQNPRHKITKRGQNVTFRCDPISEHNRLYWYRQTLGQGPEFLTYFQNEAQLEKSRLLSDRFSAERPKGSFSTLEIQRTEQGDSAMYLCASSLDSGMDEQYFGPGTRLTVT.

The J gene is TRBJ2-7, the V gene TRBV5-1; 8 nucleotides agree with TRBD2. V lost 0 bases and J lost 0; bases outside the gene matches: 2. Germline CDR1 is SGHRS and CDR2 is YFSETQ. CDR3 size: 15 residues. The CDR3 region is CASSLVGGGSYEQYF. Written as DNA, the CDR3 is TGCGCCAGCAGCTTGGTCGGGGGGGGCTCCTACGAGCAGTACTTC.

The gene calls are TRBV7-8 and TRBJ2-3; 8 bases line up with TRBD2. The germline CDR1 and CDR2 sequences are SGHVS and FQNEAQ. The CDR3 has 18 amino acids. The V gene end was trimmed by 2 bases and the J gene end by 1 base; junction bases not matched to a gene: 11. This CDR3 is CASSLPVLGAGGTDTQYF. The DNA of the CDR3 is TGTGCCAGCAGCTTACCCGTCCTGGGAGCGGGGGGCACAGATACGCAGTATTTT. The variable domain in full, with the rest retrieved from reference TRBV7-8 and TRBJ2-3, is GAGVSQSPRYKVAKRGQDVALRCDPISGHVSLFWYQQALGQGPEFLTYFQNEAQLDKSGLPSDRFFAERPEGSVSTLKIQRTQQEDSAVYLCASSLPVLGAGGTDTQYFGPGTRLTVL.

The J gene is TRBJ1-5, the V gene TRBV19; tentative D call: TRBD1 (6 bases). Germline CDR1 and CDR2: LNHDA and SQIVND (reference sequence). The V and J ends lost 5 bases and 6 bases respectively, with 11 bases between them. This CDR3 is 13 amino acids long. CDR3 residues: CASSSQGLQPQHF. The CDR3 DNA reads TGTGCCAGTAGTTCACAGGGTCTTCAGCCCCAGCATTTT. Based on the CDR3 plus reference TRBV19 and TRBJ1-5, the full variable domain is DGGITQSPKYLFRKEGQNVTLSCEQNLNHDAMYWYRQDPGQGLRLIYYSQIVNDFQKGDIAEGYSVSREKKESFPLTVTSAQKNPTAFYLCASSSQGLQPQHFGDGTRLSIL.

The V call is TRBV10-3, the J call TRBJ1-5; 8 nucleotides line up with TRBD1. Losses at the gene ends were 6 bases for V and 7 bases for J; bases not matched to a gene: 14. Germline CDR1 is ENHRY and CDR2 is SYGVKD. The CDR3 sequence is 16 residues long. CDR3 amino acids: CAISEGGQGAPQPQHF. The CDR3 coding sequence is TGTGCCATCAGCGAGGGGGGGCAGGGGGCTCCACAGCCCCAGCATTTT.

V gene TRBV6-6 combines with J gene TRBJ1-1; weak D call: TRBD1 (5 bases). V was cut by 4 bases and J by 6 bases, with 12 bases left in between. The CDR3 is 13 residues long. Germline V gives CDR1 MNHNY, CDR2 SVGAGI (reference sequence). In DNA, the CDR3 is TGTGCCAGCAGTTCGGGGGGAACTTCTGAAGCTTTCTTT. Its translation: CASSSGGTSEAFF.

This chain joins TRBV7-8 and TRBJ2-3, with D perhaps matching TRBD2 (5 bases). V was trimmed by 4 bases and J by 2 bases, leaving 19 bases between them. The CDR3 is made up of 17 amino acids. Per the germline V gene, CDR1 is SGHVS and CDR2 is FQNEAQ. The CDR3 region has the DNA TGTGCCAGCAGCTCCAGCTGGACTCCTCTCCTCACAGATACGCAGTATTTT. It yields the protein CASSSSWTPLLTDTQYF.

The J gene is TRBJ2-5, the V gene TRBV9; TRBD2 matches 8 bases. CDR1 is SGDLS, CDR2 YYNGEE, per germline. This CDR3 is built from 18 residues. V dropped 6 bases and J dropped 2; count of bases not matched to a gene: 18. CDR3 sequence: CASTKGGSSGATQETQYF. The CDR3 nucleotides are TGTGCCAGCACTAAGGGGGGAAGTAGCGGGGCAACACAAGAGACCCAGTACTTC.

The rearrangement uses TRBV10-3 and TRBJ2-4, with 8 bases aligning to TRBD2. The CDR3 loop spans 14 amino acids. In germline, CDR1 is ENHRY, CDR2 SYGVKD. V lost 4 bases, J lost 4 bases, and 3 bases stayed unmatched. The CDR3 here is CAISGGGLKNIQYF. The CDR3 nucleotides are TGTGCCATCAGTGGCGGGGGGCTTAAAAACATTCAGTACTTC.

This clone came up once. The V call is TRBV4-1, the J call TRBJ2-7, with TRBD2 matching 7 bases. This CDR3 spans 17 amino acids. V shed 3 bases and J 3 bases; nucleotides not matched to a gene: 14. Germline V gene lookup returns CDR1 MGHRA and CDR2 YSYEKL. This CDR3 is CASSQRKLAHTSYEQYF. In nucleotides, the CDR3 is TGCGCCAGCAGCCAGAGAAAACTAGCGCACACAAGCTACGAGCAGTACTTC.

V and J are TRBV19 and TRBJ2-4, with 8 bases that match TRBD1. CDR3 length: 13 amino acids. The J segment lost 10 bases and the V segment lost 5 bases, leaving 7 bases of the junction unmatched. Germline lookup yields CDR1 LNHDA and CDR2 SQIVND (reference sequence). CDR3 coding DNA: TGTGCCAGTAGTCTCGGACAGGGCGATATTCAGTACTTC. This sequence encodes CASSLGQGDIQYF.

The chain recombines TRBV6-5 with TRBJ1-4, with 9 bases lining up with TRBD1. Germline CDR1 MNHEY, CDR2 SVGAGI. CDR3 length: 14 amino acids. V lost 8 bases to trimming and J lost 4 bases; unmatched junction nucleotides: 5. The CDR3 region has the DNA TGTGCCAGCGGGACAGGGAGTTATAATGAAAAACTGTTTTTT. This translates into CASGTGSYNEKLFF.

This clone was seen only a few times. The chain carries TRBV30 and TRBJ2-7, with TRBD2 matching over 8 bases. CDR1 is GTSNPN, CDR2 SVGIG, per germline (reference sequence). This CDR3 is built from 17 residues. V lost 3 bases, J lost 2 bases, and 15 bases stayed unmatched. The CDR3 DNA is TGTGCCTGGAGCTTCCCTCCTCGACTAGCGAGAACCTACGAGCAGTACTTC. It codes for CAWSFPPRLARTYEQYF.

CDR3 DNA sequence: TGTGCCAGCAGCTTAGTGGACTCCCGGGAGACCCAGTACTTC. Protein product: CASSLVDSRETQYF. V is TRBV11-2 and J is TRBJ2-5; tentative D call: TRBD2 (5 bases). The ends were cut back, 1 base at V and 5 bases at J, with 11 bases in the middle. The CDR3 contains 14 residues. Germline V gene lookup returns CDR1 SGHAT and CDR2 FQNNGV.

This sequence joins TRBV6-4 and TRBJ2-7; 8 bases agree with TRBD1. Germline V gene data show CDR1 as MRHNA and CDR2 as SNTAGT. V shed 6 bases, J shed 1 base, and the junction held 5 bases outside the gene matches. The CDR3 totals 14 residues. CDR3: CASRGTGGSYEQYF. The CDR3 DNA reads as TGTGCCAGCAGGGGTACAGGGGGGTCCTACGAGCAGTACTTC.

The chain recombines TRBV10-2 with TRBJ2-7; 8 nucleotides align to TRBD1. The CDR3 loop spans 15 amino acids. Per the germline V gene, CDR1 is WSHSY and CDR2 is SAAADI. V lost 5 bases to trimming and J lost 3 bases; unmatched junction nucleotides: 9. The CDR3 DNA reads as TGCGCCAGCAGTCCCTCGGGACAGGAAAACTACGAGCAGTACTTC. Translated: CASSPSGQENYEQYF.

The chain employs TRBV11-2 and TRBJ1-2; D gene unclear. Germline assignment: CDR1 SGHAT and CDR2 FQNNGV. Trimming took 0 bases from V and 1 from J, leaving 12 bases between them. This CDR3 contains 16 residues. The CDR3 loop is CASSLDYGEYNYGYTF. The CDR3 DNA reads TGTGCCAGCAGCTTAGATTACGGGGAGTATAACTATGGCTACACCTTC. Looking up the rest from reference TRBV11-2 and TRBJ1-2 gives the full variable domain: EAGVAQSPRYKIIEKRQSVAFWCNPISGHATLYWYQQILGQGPKLLIQFQNNGVVDDSQLPKDRFSAERLKGVDSTLKIQPAKLEDSAVYLCASSLDYGEYNYGYTFGSGTRLTVV.

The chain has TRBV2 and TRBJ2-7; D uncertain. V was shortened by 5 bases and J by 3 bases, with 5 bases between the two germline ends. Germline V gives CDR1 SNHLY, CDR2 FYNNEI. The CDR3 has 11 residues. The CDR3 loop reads CASSPSYEQYF. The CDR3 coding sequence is TGTGCCAGCAGTCCCAGCTACGAGCAGTACTTC.

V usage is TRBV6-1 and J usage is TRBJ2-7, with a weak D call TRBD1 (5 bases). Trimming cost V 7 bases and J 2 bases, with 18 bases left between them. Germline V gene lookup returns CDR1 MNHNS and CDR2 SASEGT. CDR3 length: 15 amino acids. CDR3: CASTFAVGAAYEQYF. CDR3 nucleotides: TGTGCCAGCACCTTCGCCGTTGGGGCAGCCTACGAGCAGTACTTC.

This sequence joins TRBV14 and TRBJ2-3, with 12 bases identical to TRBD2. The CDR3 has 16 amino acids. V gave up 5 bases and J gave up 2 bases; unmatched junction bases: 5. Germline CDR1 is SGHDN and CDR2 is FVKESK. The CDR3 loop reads CASSKTSGGFTDTQYF. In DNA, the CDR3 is TGTGCCAGCAGCAAGACTAGCGGGGGATTCACAGATACGCAGTATTTT.

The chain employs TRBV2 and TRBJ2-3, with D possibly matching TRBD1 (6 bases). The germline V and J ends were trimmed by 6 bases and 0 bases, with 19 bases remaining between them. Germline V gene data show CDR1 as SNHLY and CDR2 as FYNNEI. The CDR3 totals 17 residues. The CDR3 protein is CASRPTTGLLSTDTQYF. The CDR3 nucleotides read TGTGCCAGCAGACCCACCACAGGGCTTCTTAGCACAGATACGCAGTATTTT.

The CDR3 spells CASSYSRGNQPQHF. The CDR3 bases are TGTGCCAGCAGTTACTCCAGGGGCAATCAGCCCCAGCATTTT. The rearrangement uses TRBV6-5 and TRBJ1-5, with D perhaps TRBD1 (5 bases). V gave up 0 bases and J gave up 2 bases, with 5 bases separating them. Germline V lookup: CDR1 MNHEY, CDR2 SVGAGI. The CDR3 contains 14 residues.